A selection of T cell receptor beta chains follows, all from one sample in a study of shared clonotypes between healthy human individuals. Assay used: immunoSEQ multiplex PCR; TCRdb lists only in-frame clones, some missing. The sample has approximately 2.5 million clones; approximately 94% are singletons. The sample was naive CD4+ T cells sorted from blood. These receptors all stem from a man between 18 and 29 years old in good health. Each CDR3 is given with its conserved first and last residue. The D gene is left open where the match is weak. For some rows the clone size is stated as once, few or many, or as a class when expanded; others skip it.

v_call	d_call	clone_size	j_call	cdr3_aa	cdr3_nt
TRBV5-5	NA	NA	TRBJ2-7	CASTTTLVTYEQYF	TGTGCCAGCACCACGACACTCGTAACCTACGAGCAGTACTTC
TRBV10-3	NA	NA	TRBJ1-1	CAISEDVGGEAFF	TGTGCCATCAGTGAAGATGTCGGCGGGGAAGCTTTCTTT
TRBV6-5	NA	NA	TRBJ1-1	CASSPGQTRNTEAFF	TGTGCCAGCAGTCCTGGACAGACCCGGAACACTGAAGCTTTCTTT
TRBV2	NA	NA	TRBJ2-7	CASTMVGGYEQYF	TGTGCCAGCACTATGGTTGGCGGATACGAGCAGTACTTC
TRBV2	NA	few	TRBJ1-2	CASRPQGSYGYTF	TGTGCCAGCAGGCCACAGGGTTCCTATGGCTACACCTTC
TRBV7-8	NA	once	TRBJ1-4	CASSPTTKATATNEKLFF	TGTGCCAGCAGCCCAACTACGAAAGCGACAGCAACTAATGAAAAACTGTTTTTT
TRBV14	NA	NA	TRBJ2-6	CASSQAGRSGANVLTF	TGTGCCAGCAGCCAAGCCGGGCGCTCTGGGGCCAACGTCCTGACTTTC
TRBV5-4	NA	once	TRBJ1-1	CASSLVGVTEAFF	TGTGCCAGCAGCTTGGTTGGGGTTACTGAAGCTTTCTTT
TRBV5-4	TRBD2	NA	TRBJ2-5	CASSPGWTSEEAQYF	TGTGCCAGCAGCCCCGGCTGGACTAGCGAAGAGGCCCAGTACTTC
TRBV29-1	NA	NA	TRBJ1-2	CSVLLGDWGYTF	TGCAGCGTTTTGTTGGGGGACTGGGGCTACACCTTC
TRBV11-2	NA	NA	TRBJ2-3	CASSRLRITDTQYF	TGTGCCAGCAGCAGACTAAGGATCACAGATACGCAGTATTTT
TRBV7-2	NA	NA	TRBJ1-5	CASSLAAGQGQPQHF	TGTGCCAGCAGCTTAGCGGCCGGGCAGGGTCAGCCCCAGCATTTT
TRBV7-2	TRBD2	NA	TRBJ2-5	CASSLRISGSSGGQYF	TGTGCCAGCAGCTTACGTATTAGCGGGTCATCCGGGGGCCAGTACTTC
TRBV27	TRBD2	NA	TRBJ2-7	CASSLLLAGGYEQYF	TGTGCCAGCAGCCTCCTTTTAGCGGGGGGTTACGAGCAGTACTTC
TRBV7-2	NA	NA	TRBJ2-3	CASSFSWRTDTQYF	TGTGCCAGCAGCTTCTCCTGGAGAACAGATACGCAGTATTTT
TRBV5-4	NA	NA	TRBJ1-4	CASSLAGTSNEKLFF	TGTGCCAGCAGCTTGGCGGGGACTTCTAATGAAAAACTGTTTTTT
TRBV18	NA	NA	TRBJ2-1	CASSPERIGAVVF	TGTGCCAGCTCACCTGAAAGGATAGGGGCAGTGGTCTTC
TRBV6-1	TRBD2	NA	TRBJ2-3	CASSGTSGRSYTQYF	TGTGCCAGCAGTGGAACTAGCGGGAGGTCCTATACGCAGTATTTT
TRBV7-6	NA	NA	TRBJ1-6	CASSLQGLNSPLHF	TGTGCCAGCAGCTTACAGGGCCTCAATTCACCCCTCCACTTT
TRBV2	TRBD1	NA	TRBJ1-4	CASRRDRADEKLFF	TGTGCCAGCAGGAGGGACAGGGCGGACGAAAAACTGTTTTTT